This T cell receptor (beta chain) emerged from a study of OX40 agonist ivuxolimab in advanced cancers. The germline gives CDR1 LNHDA, CDR2 SQIVND (reference sequence). The CDR3 has 15 residues. After removal of 7 bases from V and 7 bases from J, the junction contained 10 bases not matched to a gene. Assay used: immunoSEQ multiplex PCR; TCRdb lists only in-frame clones, some missing. The sample holds tens of thousands of clones; nearly 90% are singletons and the top ten take about 1.5%. Sequencing used CD4+ or CD8+ T cells sorted from blood, obtained in a trial of the OX40 agonist ivuxolimab. The receptor was isolated from an adult with an advanced solid tumor such as melanoma, head and neck, liver or kidney cancer. The rearrangement uses TRBV19 and TRBJ1-4; TRBD1 aligns across 9 bases. The CDR3, as DNA: TGTGCCAGTACTCAGACCGGGACAGGGAGTGAAAAACTGTTTTTT. Protein product: CASTQTGTGSEKLFF.